The following is a T cell receptor beta chain sequence with its context. Its specificity is unknown. These data belong to a study of Tregs in tolerant kidney transplant recipients. Germline values: CDR1 SQVTM, CDR2 ANQGSEA. V was trimmed by 4 bases and J by 4 bases, leaving 16 bases between them. CDR3 length equals 14 residues. Notes on the study in general: Activated donor B cell expansion appeared to reveal the most relevant donor-specific TCRbeta repertoire.

Measured with immunoSEQ multiplex PCR; TCRdb has only the in-frame clones, and not every one. The table shows about 240,000 clones, with 80% to 85% occurring only once. The receptor's source is a human donor in good health. Sequencing was performed on CD4+ T cells from blood. The chain links TRBV29-1 to TRBJ1-2; D gene uncertain. The CDR3 loop is CSVGTPFGIYGYTF. The CDR3 DNA follows: TGCAGCGTTGGAACCCCCTTCGGTATCTATGGCTACACCTTC.